This TCR beta chain was identified in a study of T cells after yellow fever vaccination. This clonotype was seen at least ten times. The germline V gene encodes CDR1 SQVTM and CDR2 ANQGSEA. The CDR3 sequence is 15 residues long. J lost 8 bases, V lost 6 bases, and 14 bases had no gene match. A 5'RACE template-switching step, the method used to make TCR cDNA, added a universal primer site and UMIs. TCRdb reprocessed the 5' RACE reads via MiXCR and lists one record per CDR3 protein. The sample comprises 250,000 to 300,000 distinct CDR3 sequences, 10% to 15% of which are singletons, and around 0.55% rests with the top ten.

V is TRBV29-1 and J is TRBJ2-1; 9 bases map to TRBD1. The starting material was CD4+ T cells sorted from PBMCs, obtained 45 days after the yellow fever booster vaccination. The clonotype originates from a man under 40 who received the YFV17D yellow fever vaccine. The CDR3 spells CSVRGDRGIFDEQFF. Written as DNA, the CDR3 is TGCAGCGTGAGGGGAGACAGGGGGATCTTCGATGAGCAGTTCTTC.